Shown below are 7 T cell receptor beta chains from a single sample sequenced in a study of radiation and T cells in renal cell carcinoma. Time point noted: blood 4 weeks post-SBRT, at nephrectomy. Regarding treatment: 15 Gy SBRT to primary tumor, nephrectomy 4 weeks later. Only in-frame clones appear in the TCRdb table, and some are missing; sequencing was by immunoSEQ multiplex PCR. The table shows around 170,000 clones, with 88% occurring only once. Here the sequenced sample was blood, taken from a patient whose treatment included radiotherapy and nephrectomy. The receptors here all came from a woman aged 45-65 years with renal cell carcinoma.

The rearrangement links TRBV6-1 to TRBJ2-7, with D maybe TRBD1 (6 bases). Looked up from germline, CDR1 is MNHNS and CDR2 is SASEGT. There are 16 residues in the CDR3. Trimming stripped 1 base from V and 0 bases from J, with 13 bases between. CDR3 bases: TGTGCCAGCAGTGAAGAGGTGGGGGCCTCCTCCTACGAGCAGTACTTC. As protein: CASSEEVGASSYEQYF.

The chain has TRBV30 and TRBJ1-4; D remains unclear. V was cut by 0 bases and J by 7 bases, with 9 bases left in between. There are 13 residues in the CDR3. The germline gives CDR1 GTSNPN, CDR2 SVGIG (reference sequence). The CDR3 region is CAWSVVWGEKLFF. In DNA, the CDR3 is TGTGCCTGGAGTGTGGTCTGGGGTGAAAAACTGTTTTTT.

In its sample, this clone was seen once. Sequence at one end of the junction differs from germline and may be a read error. The gene calls are TRBV7-7 and TRBJ2-2; perhaps TRBD1 as D (6 bases). CDR3 length equals 16 residues. Germline values: CDR1 SSHAT, CDR2 FNYEAQ (reference sequence). CDR3: CASSRLPGQNTGELFF. The CDR3 nucleotides are TGTGCTAGCAGCAGACTCCCGGGACAGAACACCGGGGAGCTGTTTTTT.

This clone showed up just once. V usage is TRBV5-1 and J usage is TRBJ1-1, with a weak D call TRBD1 (6 bases). Trimming removed 4 bases at V and 1 base at J, with 14 bases between. The CDR3 consists of 15 residues. CDR1 and CDR2 (germline): SGHRS, YFSETQ. This CDR3 is CASSPGGGSNTEAFF. CDR3 coding DNA: TGCGCCAGCAGCCCGGGGGGGGGCTCGAACACTGAAGCTTTCTTT.

V and J are TRBV7-6 and TRBJ2-6; no firm D call. The CDR3 is made up of 18 amino acids. Germline V gene lookup returns CDR1 SGHVS and CDR2 FNYEAQ. Trimming left V 1 base short and J 0 bases short, with 13 bases between. CDR3 region: CASSLVIAAPSGANVLTF. In nucleotides, the CDR3 is TGTGCCAGCAGCTTAGTAATAGCTGCCCCCTCTGGGGCCAACGTCCTGACTTTC.

The V and J genes are TRBV6-5 and TRBJ2-7; D gene uncertain. The CDR3 has 11 amino acids. The germline gives CDR1 MNHEY, CDR2 SVGAGI. The V end lost 4 bases, the J end lost 6 bases, and 7 bases lay between the germline ends. For the CDR3, the DNA is TGTGCCAGCAGTTCCCCCGGCGAGCAGTACTTC. Protein: CASSSPGEQYF.

This chain links TRBV7-3 with TRBJ2-2; TRBD1 aligns across 7 bases. CDR3 length: 14 amino acids. The ends lost 6 bases at V and 4 bases at J; junction bases unmatched: 5. Germline V CDR1 and CDR2: SGHTA, FQGTGA. The CDR3 nucleotides read TGTGCCAGCAGTAAAACAGGGGCCACCGGGGAGCTGTTTTTT. Protein sequence: CASSKTGATGELFF.